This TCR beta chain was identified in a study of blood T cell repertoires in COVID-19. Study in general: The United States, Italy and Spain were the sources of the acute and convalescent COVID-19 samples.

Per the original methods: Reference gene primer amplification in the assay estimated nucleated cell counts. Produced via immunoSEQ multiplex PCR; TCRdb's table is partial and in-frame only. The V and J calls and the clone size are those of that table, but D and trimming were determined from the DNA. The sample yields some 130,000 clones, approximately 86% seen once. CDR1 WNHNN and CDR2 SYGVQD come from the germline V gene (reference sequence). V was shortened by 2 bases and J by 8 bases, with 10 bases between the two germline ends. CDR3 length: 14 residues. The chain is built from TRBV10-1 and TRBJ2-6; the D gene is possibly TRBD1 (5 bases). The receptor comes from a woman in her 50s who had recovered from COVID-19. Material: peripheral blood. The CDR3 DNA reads TGCGCCAGCAGTGAGGCAGGGATGCCCAACGTCCTGACTTTC. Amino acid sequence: CASSEAGMPNVLTF.